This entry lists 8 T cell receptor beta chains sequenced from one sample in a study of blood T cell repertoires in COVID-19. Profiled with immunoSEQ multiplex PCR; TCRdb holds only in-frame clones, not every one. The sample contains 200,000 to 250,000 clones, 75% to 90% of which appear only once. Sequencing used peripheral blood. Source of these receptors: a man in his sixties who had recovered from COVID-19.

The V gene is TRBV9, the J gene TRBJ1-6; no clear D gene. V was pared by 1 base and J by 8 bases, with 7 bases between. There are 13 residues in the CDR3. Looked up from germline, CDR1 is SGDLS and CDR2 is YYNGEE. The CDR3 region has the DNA TGTGCCAGCAGCGTAACTCAAGATTCACCCCTCCACTTT. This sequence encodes CASSVTQDSPLHF. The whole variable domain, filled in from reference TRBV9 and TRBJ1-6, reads DSGVTQTPKHLITATGQRVTLRCSPRSGDLSVYWYQQSLDQGLQFLIQYYNGEERAKGNILERFSAQQFPDLHSELNLSSLELGDSALYFCASSVTQDSPLHFGNGTRLTVT.

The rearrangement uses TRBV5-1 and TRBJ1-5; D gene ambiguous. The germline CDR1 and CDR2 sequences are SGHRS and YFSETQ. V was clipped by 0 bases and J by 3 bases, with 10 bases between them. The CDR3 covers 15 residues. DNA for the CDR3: TGCGCCAGCAGCTTGGTTCCCGGGTTCAATCAGCCCCAGCATTTT. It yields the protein CASSLVPGFNQPQHF.

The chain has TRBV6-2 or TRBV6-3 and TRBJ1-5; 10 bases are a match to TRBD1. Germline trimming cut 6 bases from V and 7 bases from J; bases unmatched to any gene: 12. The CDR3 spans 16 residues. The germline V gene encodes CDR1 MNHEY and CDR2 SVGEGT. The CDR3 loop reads CASSPGDRGAYQPQHF. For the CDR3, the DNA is TGTGCCAGCAGCCCCGGGGACAGGGGAGCATACCAGCCCCAGCATTTT.

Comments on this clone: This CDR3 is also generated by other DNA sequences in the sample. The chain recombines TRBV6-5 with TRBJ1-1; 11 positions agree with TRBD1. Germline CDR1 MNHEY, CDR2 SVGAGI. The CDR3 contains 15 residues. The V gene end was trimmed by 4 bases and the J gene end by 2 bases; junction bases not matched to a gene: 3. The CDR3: CASSSRTGGNTEAFF. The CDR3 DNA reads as TGTGCCAGCAGTTCTCGGACAGGGGGCAACACTGAAGCTTTCTTT.

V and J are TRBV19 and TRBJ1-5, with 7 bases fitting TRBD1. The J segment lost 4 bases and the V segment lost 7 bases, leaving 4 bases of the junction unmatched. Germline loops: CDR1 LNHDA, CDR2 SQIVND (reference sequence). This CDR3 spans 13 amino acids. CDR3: CASIDRENQPQHF. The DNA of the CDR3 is TGTGCCAGTATCGACAGGGAAAATCAGCCCCAGCATTTT.

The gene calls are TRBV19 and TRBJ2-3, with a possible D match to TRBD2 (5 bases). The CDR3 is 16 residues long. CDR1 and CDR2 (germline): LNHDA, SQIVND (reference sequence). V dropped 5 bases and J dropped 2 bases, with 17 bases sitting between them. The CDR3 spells CASSPPGKVFTDTQYF. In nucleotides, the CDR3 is TGTGCCAGTAGTCCCCCGGGGAAGGTTTTCACAGATACGCAGTATTTT.

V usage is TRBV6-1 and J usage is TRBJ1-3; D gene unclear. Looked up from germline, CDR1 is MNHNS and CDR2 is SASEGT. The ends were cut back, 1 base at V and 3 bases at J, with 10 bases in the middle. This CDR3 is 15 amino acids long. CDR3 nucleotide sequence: TGTGCCAGCAGTGAAGAACGACTTGGTGGAAACACCATATATTTT. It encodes CASSEERLGGNTIYF.

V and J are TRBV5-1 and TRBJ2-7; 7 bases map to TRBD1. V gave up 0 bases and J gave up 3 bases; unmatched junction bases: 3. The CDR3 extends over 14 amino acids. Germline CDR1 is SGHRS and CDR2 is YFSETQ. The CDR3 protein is CASSLAAGGYEQYF. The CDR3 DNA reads TGCGCCAGCAGCTTGGCGGCAGGGGGCTACGAGCAGTACTTC.